The clone carrying this TCR beta chain was recorded a few times. The CDR3 consists of 17 residues. Germline CDR1 reads SGHDN; CDR2 reads FVKESK. J gave up 1 base and V 0 bases, and 6 bases lay outside the gene matches. This entry comes from a study of patients and donors after allogeneic stem cell transplantation. TCRdb reanalysed the RT-PCR reads using MiXCR and keeps one entry per CDR3 protein. The sample records thousands of distinct CDR3 sequences, roughly 12% being singletons. The material sequenced was blood, either unsorted or a sorted T cell fraction (not recorded which). The clonotype originates from a human donor who was either an allogeneic HSCT recipient or a stem cell or donor lymphocyte infusion donor (not recorded which). It is not recorded whose cells these are; they may come from a transplant donor. The J gene is TRBJ2-1, the V gene TRBV14, with TRBD2 matching over 7 bases. DNA of the CDR3: TGTGCCAGCAGCCAAGAATGGGCTAGCGGTTCCTACAATGAGCAGTTCTTC. It translates to CASSQEWASGSYNEQFF.